This T cell receptor (beta chain) was recorded in a study of blood T cell repertoires in COVID-19. Study overall: Some COVID-19 samples were acute and others convalescent; all came from the United States, Italy and Spain. From T cells, B-cell-depleted T cells, or PBMCs came the material, which was cDNA or gDNA.

Authors' methods: The authors estimated nucleated cell counts from reference gene primer amplification. The protocol was immunoSEQ multiplex PCR, while the TCRdb copy is restricted to in-frame clones and leaves out a portion. V, J and clone size derive from that table, while D and trimming were established from the DNA sequence. The data show 150,000 to 200,000 clones, approximately 82% seen once. About this clone: This sample also contains other DNA sequences that code for the same CDR3.

Germline assignment: CDR1 KGHSH and CDR2 LQKENI. V lost 2 bases, J lost 3 bases, and 4 bases lay in between. The length of the CDR3 is 13 residues. The clonotype was recovered from a human donor with acute or convalescent COVID-19. The donor label of this sample is uncertain. Material for sequencing was peripheral blood. The chain links TRBV18 to TRBJ2-2; D remains ambiguous. The CDR3 region is CASSPSDTGELFF. Written as DNA, the CDR3 is TGTGCCAGCTCACCATCTGACACCGGGGAGCTGTTTTTT.